The clone carrying this T cell receptor (beta chain) was observed at least ten times. Its target is not known. RNA transcripts served as the template for amplifying TCR beta CDR3 regions. An initial round of RT-PCR targeting the TCR CDR3 relied on the HTBI primer set. TCRdb re-called the multiplex PCR reads through MiXCR, storing one row per CDR3 protein. The sample holds around 340,000 distinct CDR3 sequences, less than 20% seen once. Ophthalmopathy patients showed a Clinical Activity Score of at least 3, NOSPECS grade of at least 4 and duration under 3 months. Every diagnosis used clinical symptoms, serum thyroxine and TRAb, thyroid ultrasound and orbital computed tomography. The data stem from a study of T cells in Graves' hyperthyroidism and ophthalmopathy. Germline trimming cut 5 bases from V and 3 bases from J; bases unmatched to any gene: 7. Germline V CDR1 and CDR2: MNHEY, SVGEGT. This CDR3 region has 15 residues.

Study-level results: Most thyroid clonotypes with frequency above 0.001 were detected in blood.

The rearrangement joins TRBV6-2 or TRBV6-3 to TRBJ2-7; 10 bases agree with TRBD1. Sequenced input: blood. This receptor was identified in a woman aged 40 to 50 with Graves' ophthalmopathy. CDR3 region: CASSHGTGADYEQYF. As DNA, the CDR3 is TGTGCCAGCAGTCACGGGACAGGGGCTGACTACGAGCAGTACTTC.